The rows below give T cell receptor beta chains drawn from one sample of a study of T-cell memory formation after mild COVID-19. Via MiXCR, TCRdb re-called the 5' RACE reads, giving one row per CDR3 protein. This table holds about 350,000 distinct CDR3 sequences, roughly an eighth found once. The specimen was PBMCs or a T cell subset sorted from them (not recorded which). The origin of the receptors is a man between 18 and 35 years old who had mild COVID-19 (a few samples of this study predate the infection). Cell type and time point are not known. Both conserved end residues are part of each CDR3. A D gene is named only where the DNA matches it firmly. Clone size is shown for a subset of rows, as once, few, many or a class of expanded clone.

J,size,length,D,V,CDR3,DNA
TRBJ1-5,few,14,TRBD1,TRBV4-3,CASSQIGGDQPQHF,TGCGCCAGCAGCCAGATAGGGGGCGATCAGCCCCAGCATTTT
TRBJ1-2,few,13,-,TRBV20-1,CSAFPGSHYGYTF,TGCAGTGCCTTTCCCGGGAGTCACTATGGCTACACCTTC
TRBJ2-2,-,16,TRBD1,TRBV5-1,CASSLAPRGRDGELFF,TGCGCCAGCAGCTTGGCCCCCAGGGGGCGTGACGGGGAGCTGTTTTTT
TRBJ2-1,few,19,TRBD1,TRBV12-5,CASGLVLRDSAGSYNEQFF,TGTGCTAGTGGTTTGGTACTGAGGGACAGCGCCGGCTCCTACAATGAGCAGTTCTTC
TRBJ1-4,-,15,TRBD1,TRBV7-9,CASSLGTGWNEKLFF,TGTGCCAGCAGCTTAGGGACAGGTTGGAATGAAAAACTGTTTTTT
TRBJ2-5,-,15,-,TRBV18,CASSAPGEYQETQYF,TGTGCCAGCTCAGCGCCGGGGGAGTACCAAGAGACCCAGTACTTC
TRBJ1-6,-,13,-,TRBV4-1,CASSQETGGTLHF,TGCGCCAGCAGCCAAGAGACGGGGGGCACCCTCCACTTT
TRBJ1-5,-,13,TRBD1,TRBV10-3,CAISQGADQPQHF,TGTGCCATTAGTCAGGGGGCCGATCAGCCCCAGCATTTT
TRBJ1-5,-,14,-,TRBV3-1,CASSPDPVYQPQHF,TGTGCCAGCAGCCCCGATCCGGTATATCAGCCCCAGCATTTT
TRBJ2-1,few,15,TRBD1,TRBV4-1,CASSRKDRGLNEQFF,TGCGCCAGCAGCCGAAAGGACAGGGGGCTTAATGAGCAGTTCTTC
TRBJ2-5,-,15,-,TRBV5-4,CASSLGGPGRETQYF,TGTGCCAGCAGCTTAGGGGGTCCCGGTCGCGAGACCCAGTACTTC
TRBJ2-5,few,16,-,TRBV7-2,CASSLEGGGGLETQYF,TGTGCCAGCAGCTTAGAAGGAGGGGGTGGTTTAGAGACCCAGTACTTC
TRBJ1-5,-,15,TRBD1,TRBV5-1,CASSPKTGANQPQHF,TGCGCCAGCAGCCCAAAGACAGGGGCCAATCAGCCCCAGCATTTT
TRBJ2-7,few,14,-,TRBV23-1,CASTPPGRSNEQYF,TGCGCCAGCACCCCACCGGGGAGGTCTAACGAGCAGTACTTC
TRBJ1-1,few,13,-,TRBV10-3,CAISESKQTEAFF,TGTGCCATCAGTGAGTCGAAGCAGACTGAAGCTTTCTTT
TRBJ2-7,few,15,TRBD1,TRBV11-1,CASSRGQGPYYEQYF,TGTGCCAGCAGCCGTGGACAGGGACCTTACTACGAGCAGTACTTC
TRBJ2-7,few,14,-,TRBV5-6,CASSFRQVKYEQYF,TGTGCCAGCAGCTTTAGGCAGGTAAAATACGAGCAGTACTTC
TRBJ2-1,many,17,-,TRBV11-2,CASSPRGAGATYNEQFF,TGTGCCAGCAGCCCGAGAGGGGCGGGGGCCACCTACAATGAGCAGTTCTTC
TRBJ2-4,few,13,-,TRBV7-3,CASFVSVGDIQYF,TGTGCCAGCTTCGTCTCTGTTGGAGACATTCAGTACTTC
TRBJ2-5,-,17,TRBD2,TRBV5-1,CASSLVVAGGPQETQYF,TGCGCCAGCAGCTTGGTGGTAGCGGGGGGGCCCCAAGAGACCCAGTACTTC
TRBJ2-3,many,15,-,TRBV5-1,CASSLEDGSTDTQYF,TGCGCCAGCAGCTTGGAGGACGGCAGCACAGATACGCAGTATTTT
TRBJ2-1,-,14,TRBD1,TRBV2,CASSPFAGGNEQFF,TGTGCCAGCAGCCCCTTTGCAGGGGGAAATGAGCAGTTCTTC
TRBJ2-7,many,13,-,TRBV5-1,CASSLASGYEQYF,TGCGCCAGCAGCTTGGCCTCGGGATACGAGCAGTACTTC
TRBJ1-4,few,15,TRBD1,TRBV20-1,CSAHRGATSNEKLFF,TGCAGTGCTCACAGGGGGGCGACTTCCAATGAAAAACTGTTTTTT
TRBJ2-1,many,17,TRBD2,TRBV27,CASSLGTSGGPYNEQFF,TGTGCCAGCAGTTTAGGGACTAGCGGGGGGCCCTACAATGAGCAGTTCTTC
TRBJ2-3,-,18,TRBD2,TRBV4-1,CASSQEGSGGPGTDTQYF,TGCGCCAGCAGCCAAGAAGGTAGCGGGGGGCCTGGCACAGATACGCAGTATTTT
TRBJ2-5,-,16,-,TRBV7-2,CASSLAVGYLGETQYF,TGTGCCAGCAGCTTAGCAGTAGGGTACTTGGGGGAGACCCAGTACTTC
TRBJ2-3,-,14,-,TRBV4-2,CASSPRGRVDTQYF,TGTGCCAGCAGCCCCAGGGGACGCGTGGATACGCAGTATTTT
TRBJ1-6,few,17,TRBD1,TRBV9,CASSVDPGGGIQSPLHF,TGTGCCAGCAGCGTAGACCCAGGGGGAGGCATACAATCACCCCTCCACTTT
TRBJ1-1,-,15,-,TRBV6-2/TRBV6-3,CASLFWGRGVYEAFF,TGTGCCAGCCTTTTCTGGGGCAGGGGCGTTTACGAAGCTTTCTTT
TRBJ1-1,many,14,-,TRBV9,CASSQGDRTYEAFF,TGTGCCAGCAGCCAGGGCGACAGGACGTACGAAGCTTTCTTT
TRBJ2-1,few,15,TRBD2,TRBV7-2,CASSFRGGTYNEQFF,TGTGCCAGCAGCTTCCGGGGGGGTACCTACAATGAGCAGTTCTTC
TRBJ2-1,-,12,-,TRBV10-3,CAISEPDGEQFF,TGTGCCATCAGTGAGCCTGACGGTGAGCAGTTCTTC
TRBJ2-5,-,15,-,TRBV2,CAQPWYVTGQETQYF,TGTGCCCAGCCGTGGTACGTGACAGGTCAAGAGACCCAGTACTTC
TRBJ2-2,many,15,-,TRBV5-1,CASSPLTGESGELFF,TGCGCCAGCAGCCCCCTGACAGGAGAATCCGGGGAGCTGTTTTTT
TRBJ2-1,many,14,-,TRBV7-9,CASSLDLGAGEQFF,TGTGCCAGCAGCTTAGACCTGGGGGCGGGTGAGCAGTTCTTC
TRBJ1-5,few,15,-,TRBV10-2,CASSVGAAENQPQHF,TGCGCCAGCAGTGTAGGGGCAGCGGAAAATCAGCCCCAGCATTTT
TRBJ1-1,few,15,TRBD1,TRBV6-5,CASSSGGNKNTEAFF,TGTGCCAGCAGTTCAGGGGGTAACAAGAACACTGAAGCTTTCTTT
TRBJ2-7,many,13,-,TRBV6-2/TRBV6-3,CASSYLPFHEQYF,TGTGCCAGCAGTTATTTGCCTTTCCACGAGCAGTACTTC
TRBJ2-5,-,15,-,TRBV9,CASSTEGASSETQYF,TGTGCCAGCAGCACCGAAGGGGCGAGCTCGGAGACCCAGTACTTC
TRBJ2-5,many,14,-,TRBV5-1,CASSLRGVQETQYF,TGCGCCAGCAGCTTGAGGGGGGTTCAAGAGACCCAGTACTTC
TRBJ2-5,few,13,-,TRBV7-8,CASSSASLNAQYF,TGTGCCAGCAGCTCAGCCTCCCTGAATGCCCAGTACTTC
TRBJ1-3,-,13,-,TRBV20-1,CSAKPGQGNTIYF,TGCAGTGCTAAGCCGGGACAAGGAAACACCATATATTTT
TRBJ1-5,few,13,-,TRBV10-3,CAISEGLYQPQHF,TGTGCCATCAGTGAGGGTTTGTATCAGCCCCAGCATTTT
TRBJ1-2,-,14,-,TRBV12-3/TRBV12-4,CASKTSGAAYGYTF,TGTGCCAGCAAAACGTCCGGGGCAGCTTATGGCTACACCTTC
TRBJ1-6,few,15,-,TRBV7-2,CASSFRDHGDSPLHF,TGTGCCAGCAGCTTCCGGGACCACGGCGATTCACCCCTCCACTTT